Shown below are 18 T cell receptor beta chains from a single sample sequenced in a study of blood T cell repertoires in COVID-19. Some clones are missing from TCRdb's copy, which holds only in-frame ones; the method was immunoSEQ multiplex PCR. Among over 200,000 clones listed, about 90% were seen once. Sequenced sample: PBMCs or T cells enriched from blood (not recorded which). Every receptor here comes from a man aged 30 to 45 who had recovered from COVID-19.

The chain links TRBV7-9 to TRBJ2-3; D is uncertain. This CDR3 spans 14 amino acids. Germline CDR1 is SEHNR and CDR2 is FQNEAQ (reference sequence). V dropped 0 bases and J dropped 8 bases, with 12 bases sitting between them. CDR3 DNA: TGTGCCAGCAGCTTAGCAACTACTCTAGGTACGCAGTATTTT. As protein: CASSLATTLGTQYF. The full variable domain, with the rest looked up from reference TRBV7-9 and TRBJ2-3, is DTGVSQNPRHKITKRGQNVTFRCDPISEHNRLYWYRQTLGQGPEFLTYFQNEAQLEKSRLLSDRFSAERPKGSFSTLEIQRTEQGDSAMYLCASSLATTLGTQYFGPGTRLTVL.

The CDR3 coding sequence is TGTGCCAGCAGTTACGGAAGCGGGGGGGCCTACGAGCAGTACTTC. This translates into CASSYGSGGAYEQYF. V and J are TRBV6-5 and TRBJ2-7, with 10 bases lining up with TRBD2. There are 15 residues in the CDR3. After removal of 2 bases from V and 2 bases from J, the junction contained 3 bases not matched to a gene. Germline loops: CDR1 MNHEY, CDR2 SVGAGI.

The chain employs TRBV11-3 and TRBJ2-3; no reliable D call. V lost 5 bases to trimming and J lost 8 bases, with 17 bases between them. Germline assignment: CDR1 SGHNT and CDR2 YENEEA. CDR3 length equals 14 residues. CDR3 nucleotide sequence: TGTGCCAGCAGCGAGGATTCGAAAAGTGGTACGCAGTATTTT. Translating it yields CASSEDSKSGTQYF.

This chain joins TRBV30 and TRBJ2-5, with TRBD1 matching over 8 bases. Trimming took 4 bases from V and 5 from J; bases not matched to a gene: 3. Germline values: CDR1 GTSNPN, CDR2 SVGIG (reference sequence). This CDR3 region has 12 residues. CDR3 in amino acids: CAWTTGGETQYF. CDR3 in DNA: TGTGCCTGGACAACAGGGGGGGAGACCCAGTACTTC.

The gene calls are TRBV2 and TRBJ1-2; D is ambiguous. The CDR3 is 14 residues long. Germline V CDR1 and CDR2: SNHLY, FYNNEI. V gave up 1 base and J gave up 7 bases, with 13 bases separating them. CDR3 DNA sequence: TGTGCCAGCAGTGAAGGGAAGGTACGGGGTGGCTACACCTTC. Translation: CASSEGKVRGGYTF.

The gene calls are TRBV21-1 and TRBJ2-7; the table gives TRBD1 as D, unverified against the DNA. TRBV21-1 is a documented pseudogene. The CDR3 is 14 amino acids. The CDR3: CASSIGTGDHEQYF. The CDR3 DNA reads TGTGCCAGCAGCATAGGGACAGGGGACCACGAGCAGTACTTC.

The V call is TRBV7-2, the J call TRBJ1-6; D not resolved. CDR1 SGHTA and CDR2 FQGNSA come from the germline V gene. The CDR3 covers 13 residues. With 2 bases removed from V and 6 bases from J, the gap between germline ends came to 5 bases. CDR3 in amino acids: CASSLSPNSPLHF. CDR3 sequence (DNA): TGTGCCAGCAGCTTAAGCCCTAATTCACCCCTCCACTTT.

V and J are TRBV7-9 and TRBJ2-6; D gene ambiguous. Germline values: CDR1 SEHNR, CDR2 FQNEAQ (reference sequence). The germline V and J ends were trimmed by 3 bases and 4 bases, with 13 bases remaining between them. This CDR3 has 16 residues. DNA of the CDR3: TGTGCCAGCAGCTTGCTCCAGTTTACGGGGGCCAACGTCCTGACTTTC. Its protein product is CASSLLQFTGANVLTF.

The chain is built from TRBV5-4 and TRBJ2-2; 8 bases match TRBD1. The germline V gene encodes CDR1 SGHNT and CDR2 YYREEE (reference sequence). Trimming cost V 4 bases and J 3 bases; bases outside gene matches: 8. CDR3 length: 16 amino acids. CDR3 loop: CASSRPGQGDTGELFF. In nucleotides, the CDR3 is TGTGCCAGCAGCCGGCCCGGACAGGGAGACACCGGGGAGCTGTTTTTT.

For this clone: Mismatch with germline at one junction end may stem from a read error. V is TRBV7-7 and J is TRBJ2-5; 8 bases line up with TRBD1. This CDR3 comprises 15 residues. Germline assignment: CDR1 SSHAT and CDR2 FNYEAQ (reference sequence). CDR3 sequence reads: CASTTRGRGEETQYF. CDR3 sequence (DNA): TGTGCTAGCACAACCAGGGGGCGCGGGGAAGAGACCCAGTACTTC.

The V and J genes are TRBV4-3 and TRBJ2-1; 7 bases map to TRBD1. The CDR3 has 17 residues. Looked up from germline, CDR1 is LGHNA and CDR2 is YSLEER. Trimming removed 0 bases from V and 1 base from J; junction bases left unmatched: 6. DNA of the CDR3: TGCGCCAGCAGCCAAGACCCCCAGGGGGAGTCCTACAATGAGCAGTTCTTC. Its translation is CASSQDPQGESYNEQFF.

The CDR3 sequence: CASSLVRDSYEQYF. The CDR3 bases are TGTGCCAGCAGCTTAGTCCGGGACAGCTACGAGCAGTACTTC. J is TRBJ2-7 and V is TRBV7-6; TRBD1 matches 7 bases. Losses at the gene ends were 1 base for V and 3 bases for J; bases not matched to a gene: 3. CDR3 length: 14 amino acids. Germline CDR1 SGHVS, CDR2 FNYEAQ.

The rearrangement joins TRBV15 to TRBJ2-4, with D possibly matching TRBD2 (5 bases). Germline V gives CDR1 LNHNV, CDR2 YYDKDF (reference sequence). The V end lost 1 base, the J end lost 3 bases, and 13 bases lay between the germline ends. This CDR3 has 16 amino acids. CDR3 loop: CATSRGRQDGKNIQYF. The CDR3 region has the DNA TGTGCCACCAGCAGAGGGAGGCAGGATGGCAAAAACATTCAGTACTTC.

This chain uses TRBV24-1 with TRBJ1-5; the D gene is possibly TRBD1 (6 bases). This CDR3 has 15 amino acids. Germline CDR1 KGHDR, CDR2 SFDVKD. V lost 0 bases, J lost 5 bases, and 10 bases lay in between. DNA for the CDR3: TGTGCCACCAGTGATTTGAGGGAGGGGGATCAGCCCCAGCATTTT. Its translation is CATSDLREGDQPQHF.

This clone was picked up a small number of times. This chain's CDR3 is CASSPATSGNYNEQFF. In DNA form, the CDR3 reads TGCGCCAGCAGCCCGGCGACTAGCGGGAACTACAATGAGCAGTTCTTC. This chain uses TRBV5-1 with TRBJ2-1; TRBD2 matches 11 bases. Germline loops: CDR1 SGHRS, CDR2 YFSETQ. The CDR3 length is 16 residues. Trimming cost V 4 bases and J 3 bases; bases outside gene matches: 6.

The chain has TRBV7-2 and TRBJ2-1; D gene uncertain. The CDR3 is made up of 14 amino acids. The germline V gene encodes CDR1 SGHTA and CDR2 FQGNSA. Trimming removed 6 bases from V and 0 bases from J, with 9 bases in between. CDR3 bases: TGTGCCAGCAGTCGAAGTAGCTCCTACAATGAGCAGTTCTTC. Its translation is CASSRSSSYNEQFF.

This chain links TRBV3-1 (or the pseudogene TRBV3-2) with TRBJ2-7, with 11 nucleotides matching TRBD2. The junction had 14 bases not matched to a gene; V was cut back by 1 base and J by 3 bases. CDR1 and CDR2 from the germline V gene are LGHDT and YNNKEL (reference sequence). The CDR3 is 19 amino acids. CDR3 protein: CASSQATSGGRDFLYEQYF. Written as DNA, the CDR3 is TGTGCCAGCAGCCAAGCAACTAGCGGGGGTCGAGACTTCCTCTACGAGCAGTACTTC.

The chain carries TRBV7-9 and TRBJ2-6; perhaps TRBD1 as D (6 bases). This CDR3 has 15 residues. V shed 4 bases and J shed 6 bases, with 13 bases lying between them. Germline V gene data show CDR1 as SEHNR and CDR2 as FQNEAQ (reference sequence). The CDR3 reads CASSSNRVPANVLTF. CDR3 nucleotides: TGTGCCAGCAGCTCCAACAGGGTGCCGGCCAACGTCCTGACTTTC.